These 28 T cell receptor beta chains were sequenced from one sample in a study of blood T cell repertoires in COVID-19. The repertoire was sequenced with immunoSEQ multiplex PCR; TCRdb's copy has only in-frame clones and lacks some. Of 100,000 to 150,000 clones in the sample, 80% to 85% were seen once. Input material: PBMCs or T cells enriched from blood (not recorded which). The receptors were sampled from a woman in her twenties or thirties who had recovered from COVID-19.

The chain carries TRBV30 and TRBJ1-1; 10 nucleotides agree with TRBD1. This CDR3 contains 14 residues. Trimming at V came to 3 bases and at J to 6 bases, leaving 7 bases not matched to a gene. Germline lookup yields CDR1 GTSNPN and CDR2 SVGIG (reference sequence). CDR3 sequence: CAWSWTGGDPEAFF. Here the CDR3 DNA reads TGTGCCTGGAGCTGGACAGGGGGAGATCCTGAAGCTTTCTTT.

For the CDR3, the DNA is TGTGCCAGCAGCCAAGATCTCCGGAGTGAGCAGTTCTTC. This gives the protein CASSQDLRSEQFF. The chain employs TRBV3-1 (or the pseudogene TRBV3-2) and TRBJ2-1; no firm D call. Germline V gene lookup returns CDR1 LGHDT and CDR2 YNNKEL (reference sequence). Trimming removed 0 bases at V and 9 bases at J, with 9 bases between. There are 13 residues in the CDR3.

V is TRBV10-3 and J is TRBJ2-5, with D possibly being TRBD2 (6 bases). The V end was cut by 8 bases, the J end by 4 bases, with 14 bases between. The CDR3 totals 13 residues. Per the germline V gene, CDR1 is ENHRY and CDR2 is SYGVKD. This chain's CDR3 is CAIRVAGLETQYF. The CDR3 DNA reads as TGTGCCATCCGGGTGGCGGGGTTAGAGACCCAGTACTTC.

The chain is built from TRBV13 and TRBJ2-5; D is ambiguous. Germline CDR1 and CDR2: PRHDT and FYEKMQ (reference sequence). This CDR3 region has 14 residues. Trimming took off 3 bases at V and 3 bases at J, with 11 bases between the two ends. The CDR3 here is CASSFPHQKETQYF. The CDR3 DNA sequence: TGTGCCAGCAGCTTTCCCCATCAGAAAGAGACCCAGTACTTC.

The genes are TRBV4-2 and TRBJ2-2; 7 bases are shared with TRBD2. Germline CDR1 and CDR2: LGHNA and YNFKEQ. There are 16 residues in the CDR3. The trim removed 1 base at V and 6 bases at J, leaving 8 bases unmatched. The CDR3 sequence: CASSQAPTSAAGELFF. In nucleotides, the CDR3 is TGTGCCAGCAGCCAAGCTCCCACTAGCGCGGCCGGGGAGCTGTTTTTT.

This clone was observed a few times. This rearrangement joins TRBV7-9 to TRBJ2-7, with 11 bases fitting TRBD2. V shed 4 bases, J shed 6 bases, and the junction held 11 bases outside the gene matches. The CDR3 is 16 amino acids. The germline V gene encodes CDR1 SEHNR and CDR2 FQNEAQ (reference sequence). CDR3 loop: CASSSHDLAGGSEQYF. As DNA, the CDR3 is TGTGCCAGCAGCTCCCATGACCTAGCGGGAGGATCCGAGCAGTACTTC.

The rearrangement links TRBV9 to TRBJ1-6; maybe TRBD1 (5 bases). This CDR3 spans 17 amino acids. Deletions cut 0 bases from V and 10 bases from J, with 20 bases between. CDR1 SGDLS and CDR2 YYNGEE come from the germline V gene. The CDR3 sequence: CASSVATTGSKGSPLHF. The CDR3 nucleotides read TGTGCCAGCAGCGTAGCCACAACCGGGTCTAAGGGGTCACCCCTCCACTTT.

CDR3 in amino acids: CASSTYNEQFF. CDR3 coding DNA: TGTGCCAGTAGCACTTACAATGAGCAGTTCTTC. V and J are TRBV19 and TRBJ2-1; D gene unclear. The germline V gene has CDR1 LNHDA and CDR2 SQIVND (reference sequence). Trimming removed 6 bases from V and 4 bases from J, with 4 bases in between. This CDR3 is 11 amino acids long.

V gene TRBV6-1 combines with J gene TRBJ2-1; 10 nucleotides align to TRBD2. The CDR3 runs to 17 residues. Losses at the gene ends were 2 bases for V and 1 base for J; bases not matched to a gene: 5. Germline CDR1 reads MNHNS; CDR2 reads SASEGT. The CDR3 DNA reads TGTGCCAGCAGTGAAAATGTACTAGCGGGATCCTACAATGAGCAGTTCTTC. Its translation: CASSENVLAGSYNEQFF.

The chain employs TRBV10-3 and TRBJ2-7; 15 bases fit TRBD2. The CDR3 is 17 amino acids. V gave up 1 base and J gave up 3 bases; unmatched junction bases: 4. CDR1 is ENHRY and CDR2 is SYGVKD in the germline V gene. The DNA for the CDR3 is TGTGCCATCAGTGAGTGGGGGACTAGCGGGAGGCTCTACGAGCAGTACTTC. Amino acid sequence: CAISEWGTSGRLYEQYF.

The chain carries TRBV7-3 and TRBJ2-3; D is unresolved. V lost 4 bases and J lost 2, with 13 bases in between. CDR1 is SGHTA and CDR2 is FQGTGA in the germline V gene. There are 15 residues in the CDR3. In DNA form, the CDR3 reads TGTGCCAGCAGCTCCCAGCCGGGTTACACAGATACGCAGTATTTT. Its protein is CASSSQPGYTDTQYF.

This clone was recorded once. This chain connects TRBV9 to TRBJ2-1, with 8 bases lining up with TRBD2. CDR3 size: 15 residues. The junction had 6 bases not matched to a gene; V was cut back by 0 bases and J by 7 bases. Germline V CDR1 and CDR2: SGDLS, YYNGEE. The CDR3 sequence is CASSVVSGGGNEQFF. In nucleotides, the CDR3 is TGTGCCAGCAGCGTAGTTTCGGGAGGGGGGAATGAGCAGTTCTTC.

V usage is TRBV28 and J usage is TRBJ2-4; 8 bases line up with TRBD1. CDR3 length equals 15 residues. The V gene end was trimmed by 6 bases and the J gene end by 0 bases; junction bases not matched to a gene: 4. CDR1 and CDR2 (germline): MDHEN, SYDVKM. This CDR3 is CASRRQGTAKNIQYF. For the CDR3, the DNA is TGTGCCAGCAGGAGACAGGGGACAGCCAAAAACATTCAGTACTTC. Full variable domain (outside the CDR3, taken from reference TRBV28 and TRBJ2-4): DVKVTQSSRYLVKRTGEKVFLECVQDMDHENMFWYRQDPGLGLRLIYFSYDVKMKEKGDIPEGYSVSREKKERFSLILESASTNQTSMYLCASRRQGTAKNIQYFGAGTRLSVL.

This chain joins TRBV2 and TRBJ2-3; D is uncertain. V was shortened by 3 bases and J by 5 bases, with 15 bases between the two germline ends. Germline loops: CDR1 SNHLY, CDR2 FYNNEI. The CDR3 has 15 residues. The CDR3 DNA is TGTGCCAGCAGTGATAGAGGCCTGAGCGTAGATACGCAGTATTTT. It translates to CASSDRGLSVDTQYF.

The chain is built from TRBV9 and TRBJ2-2; D not certain. V was pared by 5 bases and J by 7 bases, with 12 bases between. The CDR3 runs 13 residues. Germline V gene sequence: CDR1 SGDLS, CDR2 YYNGEE. The CDR3 spells CASSLNPSGELFF. Here the CDR3 DNA reads TGTGCCAGCAGTCTGAACCCGAGCGGGGAGCTGTTTTTT.

The chain joins TRBV6-1 to TRBJ1-4; no definite D call. The V end lost 0 bases, the J end lost 2 bases, and 10 bases lay between the germline ends. This CDR3 has 16 residues. CDR1 is MNHNS, CDR2 SASEGT, per germline. CDR3 amino acids: CASSEAGRKTNEKLFF. Here the CDR3 DNA reads TGTGCCAGCAGTGAAGCTGGGAGGAAGACTAATGAAAAACTGTTTTTT.

The CDR3 region is CASSNRQGGNSPLHF. For the CDR3, the DNA is TGTGCCAGCAGCAATAGACAGGGGGGGAATTCACCCCTCCACTTT. The rearrangement joins TRBV5-5 to TRBJ1-6; 9 bases agree with TRBD1. The length of the CDR3 is 15 residues. Trimming removed 4 bases from V and 7 bases from J; junction bases left unmatched: 6. Germline V gives CDR1 SGHKS, CDR2 YYEKEE (reference sequence). The whole variable domain, remainder taken from reference TRBV5-5 and TRBJ1-6, is DAGVTQSPTHLIKTRGQQVTLRCSPISGHKSVSWYQQVLGQGPQFIFQYYEKEERGRGNFPDRFSARQFPNYSSELNVNALLLGDSALYLCASSNRQGGNSPLHFGNGTRLTVT.

The chain has TRBV5-1 and TRBJ2-7, with 9 bases that match TRBD1. J gave up 2 bases and V 3 bases, and 6 bases lay outside the gene matches. CDR3 length: 15 residues. Per the germline V gene, CDR1 is SGHRS and CDR2 is YFSETQ. Here the CDR3 reads CASSSGTGNTYEQYF. CDR3 DNA: TGCGCCAGCAGCTCGGGGACAGGGAACACCTACGAGCAGTACTTC.

The chain carries TRBV29-1 and TRBJ2-1; TRBD2 matches 10 bases. Unmatched junction bases numbered 8, after V lost 7 bases and J lost 8 bases. The CDR3 has 13 amino acids. From germline, CDR1 is SQVTM and CDR2 ANQGSEA. This CDR3 reads CSATSGVIYEQFF. In DNA, the CDR3 is TGCAGCGCTACTAGCGGGGTGATTTATGAGCAGTTCTTC.

The chain uses TRBV2 and TRBJ1-5; 9 bases are a match to TRBD1. V lost 7 bases to trimming and J lost 7 bases; unmatched junction nucleotides: 8. Germline assignment: CDR1 SNHLY and CDR2 FYNNEI. The CDR3 consists of 14 residues. The CDR3 DNA follows: TGTGCCAGCATGGTTGACAGGGGGGGACAGCCCCAGCATTTT. This gives the protein CASMVDRGGQPQHF.

The chain employs TRBV7-8 and TRBJ1-4; 8 positions agree with TRBD1. Germline loops: CDR1 SGHVS, CDR2 FQNEAQ. CDR3 length: 14 amino acids. The junction had 5 bases not matched to a gene; V was cut back by 6 bases and J by 5 bases. The CDR3 DNA reads TGTGCCAGCAGGAGGACAGGGAACAATGAAAAACTGTTTTTT. It codes for CASRRTGNNEKLFF.

The V call is TRBV28, the J call TRBJ2-7; 10 bases align to TRBD2. The CDR3 contains 15 residues. Trimming at V came to 0 bases and at J to 5 bases, leaving 4 bases not matched to a gene. Germline-derived CDR1 and CDR2 are MDHEN and SYDVKM. The chain's CDR3 is CASSLWSSGSHEQYF. The CDR3 DNA sequence: TGTGCCAGCAGTTTATGGTCTAGCGGGAGTCACGAGCAGTACTTC.

Regarding this clone: At one end, the junction sequence differs from germline, possibly due to a read error. The chain has TRBV4-2 and TRBJ2-2, with 13 bases lining up with TRBD2. Germline-derived CDR1 and CDR2 are LGHNA and YNFKEQ. The CDR3 is 16 residues long. The CDR3 sequence is CASSPGTSGNAGELFF. The CDR3 DNA is TGTGCCAGCAGCCCTGGGACTAGCGGGAACGCCGGGGAGCTGTTTTTT.

Only one count was recorded for this clone. The gene calls are TRBV4-2 and TRBJ2-5, with TRBD2 matching over 9 bases. Germline V gene lookup returns CDR1 LGHNA and CDR2 YNFKEQ. The CDR3 has 15 residues. Germline trimming cut 1 base from V and 5 bases from J; bases unmatched to any gene: 5. The CDR3 spells CASSQGGLATETQYF. For the CDR3, the DNA is TGTGCCAGCAGCCAAGGGGGACTAGCTACGGAGACCCAGTACTTC.

This chain links TRBV7-2 with TRBJ1-2, with D perhaps TRBD1 (5 bases). Between the trimmed V and J ends, which lost 5 bases and 2 bases, there was a span of 12 bases. Germline V lookup: CDR1 SGHTA, CDR2 FQGNSA. The CDR3 contains 14 residues. The CDR3 protein is CASSTDNLNYGYTF. The CDR3 DNA is TGTGCCAGCAGCACGGACAACCTCAACTATGGCTACACCTTC.

CDR3 DNA sequence: TGTGCCAGCTCACCGGGGCTAGCGGGACTCTCCTACGAGCAGTACTTC. Protein sequence: CASSPGLAGLSYEQYF. The chain employs TRBV18 and TRBJ2-7, with TRBD2 matching 9 bases. The junction had 6 bases not matched to a gene; V was cut back by 3 bases and J by 0 bases. The CDR3 is 16 residues long. Germline loops: CDR1 KGHSH, CDR2 LQKENI.

This chain connects TRBV7-3 to TRBJ2-1; TRBD2 matches at 13 bases. V shed 5 bases, J shed 0 bases, and the junction held 7 bases outside the gene matches. This CDR3 is 18 amino acids long. Germline CDR1 and CDR2: SGHTA and FQGTGA. For the CDR3, the DNA is TGTGCCAGCAGCGCGGGACTAGCGGGACCCCGCTCCTACAATGAGCAGTTCTTC. Translation gives CASSAGLAGPRSYNEQFF.

The CDR3 sequence: CASSLRAGSGREQYF. The CDR3 bases are TGTGCCAGCAGCTTACGGGCGGGATCGGGTCGCGAGCAGTACTTC. The chain uses TRBV7-2 and TRBJ2-7; maybe TRBD2 (6 bases). V was pared by 2 bases and J by 6 bases, with 17 bases between. Germline CDR1 reads SGHTA; CDR2 reads FQGNSA. The CDR3 length is 15 residues.